This entry lists 21 T cell receptor beta chains sequenced from one sample in a study of metastatic and nonmetastatic thyroid tumors (dated by TCRdb to the early 2020s). Before undergoing thyroid surgery, none of the patients had been given any kind of treatment. Libraries were built with PCR. The sequencer listed for this sample is Illumina HiSeq 4000. TCRdb cleaned the public reads at Q25 with fastp, built clones with MiXCR and kept in-frame beta chains. The sample data list about 29,000 clones, and about 15% of these were observed just once. The top ten constitute approximately 4% of the sample. Sequencing was carried out using blood. The source of these receptors is a female donor with papillary thyroid cancer or a benign thyroid nodule (not recorded which). Some clones in this sample may be carry-over from other donors' samples.

This clone was counted only a few times. V usage is TRBV28 and J usage is TRBJ1-3, with TRBD1 identical over 8 bases. Losses at the gene ends were 3 bases for V and 4 bases for J; bases not matched to a gene: 8. CDR1 is MDHEN, CDR2 SYDVKM, per germline. CDR3 length equals 16 residues. CDR3 nucleotides: TGTGCCAGCAGTTTTGCCAGGGGGCTATGCGGAAACACCATATATTTT. This sequence encodes CASSFARGLCGNTIYF.

Only a few counts were recorded for this clone. The rearrangement uses TRBV28 and TRBJ2-1, with a tentative D call TRBD1 (6 bases). This CDR3 is built from 15 residues. The germline CDR1 and CDR2 sequences are MDHEN and SYDVKM. Trimming took 7 bases from V and 4 from J, leaving 17 bases between them. CDR3 sequence (DNA): TGTGCCAGCACCCTTTCGGGACACCTTTACAATGAGCAGTTCTTC. Residues: CASTLSGHLYNEQFF.

The chain recombines TRBV6-5 with TRBJ1-1; D gene unclear. Germline V gives CDR1 MNHEY, CDR2 SVGAGI. The CDR3 extends over 12 amino acids. Trimming cost V 2 bases and J 4 bases, with 5 bases left between them. The CDR3 sequence is CASSYRVTEAFF. CDR3 DNA sequence: TGTGCCAGCAGTTACAGGGTCACTGAAGCTTTCTTT.

At least ten counts were recorded for this clone. The chain couples TRBV24-1 to TRBJ2-2, with TRBD2 as a possible D gene (6 bases). Germline V gene lookup returns CDR1 KGHDR and CDR2 SFDVKD. The V end was cut by 3 bases, the J end by 1 base, with 11 bases between. The CDR3 has 16 amino acids. CDR3 protein: CATSDPLSGNTGELFF. CDR3 sequence (DNA): TGTGCCACCAGTGATCCACTTAGCGGGAACACCGGGGAGCTGTTTTTT.

This clone was seen repeatedly, ten times or more. The genes are TRBV20-1 and TRBJ2-3, with D perhaps matching TRBD1 or TRBD2 (5 bases each). The germline CDR1 and CDR2 sequences are DFQATT and SNEGSKA (reference sequence). V was cut by 1 base and J by 4 bases, with 18 bases left in between. CDR3 size: 16 residues. The CDR3: CSARVRTRDGSDTQYF. The CDR3 coding sequence is TGCAGTGCTAGAGTCCGGACCCGGGACGGGTCAGATACGCAGTATTTT.

This clone has a count of ten or more. The rearrangement links TRBV19 to TRBJ2-1, with D tentatively TRBD1 (7 bases). V lost 4 bases and J 2 bases, leaving 12 bases between the germline ends. The CDR3 has 15 residues. Germline assignment: CDR1 LNHDA and CDR2 SQIVND (reference sequence). In nucleotides, the CDR3 is TGTGCCAGTAGTACATCCAGGGGGGCCTACAATGAGCAGTTCTTC. Its protein product is CASSTSRGAYNEQFF.

This clone was recorded at least ten times. This rearrangement joins TRBV11-1 to TRBJ2-4; 8 nucleotides line up with TRBD2. The length of the CDR3 is 20 residues. Germline CDR1 SGHAT, CDR2 FQDESV (reference sequence). V gave up 1 base and J gave up 0 bases; unmatched junction bases: 14. Here the CDR3 DNA reads TGTGCCAGCAGCTTAGTTACCGGGAGGGCCGCCTTTGAAGCCAAAAACATTCAGTACTTC. This gives the protein CASSLVTGRAAFEAKNIQYF.

This clone was observed at least ten times. J is TRBJ2-1 and V is TRBV3-1; D remains unclear. Germline lookup yields CDR1 LGHDT and CDR2 YNNKEL (reference sequence). The CDR3 runs 16 residues. V dropped 5 bases and J dropped 8 bases, with 22 bases sitting between them. CDR3 nucleotide sequence: TGTGCCAGCAGCGGGGTTTCGGCGATCCAACCCGATGAGCAGTTCTTC. Translated: CASSGVSAIQPDEQFF.

This clone came up many times. The chain couples TRBV20-1 to TRBJ2-7; 8 bases agree with TRBD2. CDR3 length equals 12 residues. The germline V gene has CDR1 DFQATT and CDR2 SNEGSKA (reference sequence). CDR3 region: CRPTSDSYEQYF. The CDR3 DNA is TGCAGGCCGACTAGCGACTCCTACGAGCAGTACTTC.

CDR3 amino acids: CASSLIVYSYNEQFF. The CDR3 DNA reads as TGTGCCAGCAGCTTGATAGTGTACTCATACAATGAGCAGTTCTTC. The chain recombines TRBV7-2 with TRBJ2-1; D uncertain. V was cut by 3 bases and J by 4 bases, with 13 bases left in between. The CDR3 length is 15 residues. Per the germline V gene, CDR1 is SGHTA and CDR2 is FQGNSA.

This clone was counted at least ten times. This chain joins TRBV7-9 and TRBJ1-2; 8 bases line up with TRBD1. J gave up 6 bases and V 0 bases, and 6 bases lay outside the gene matches. The CDR3 has 15 amino acids. CDR1 is SEHNR, CDR2 FQNEAQ, per germline (reference sequence). CDR3 sequence (DNA): TGTGCCAGCAGCTTAGCCCGGACAGGGTTAAATGGCTACACCTTC. Translating it yields CASSLARTGLNGYTF. Full variable domain (rest looked up from reference TRBV7-9 and TRBJ1-2): DTGVSQNPRHKITKRGQNVTFRCDPISEHNRLYWYRQTLGQGPEFLTYFQNEAQLEKSRLLSDRFSAERPKGSFSTLEIQRTEQGDSAMYLCASSLARTGLNGYTFGSGTRLTVV.

This clone was seen at least ten times. A read error is possible here, since a much larger clone lies one base away. Other DNA sequences in the same sample also yield this CDR3. The V call is TRBV6-1, the J call TRBJ2-5; 8 nucleotides line up with TRBD2. This CDR3 has 18 residues. The germline gives CDR1 MNHNS, CDR2 SASEGT. The V gene end was trimmed by 5 bases and the J gene end by 4 bases; junction bases not matched to a gene: 18. The CDR3: CASSPTPGSAGDGETQYF. The CDR3 DNA reads as TGTGCCAGCAGTCCCACCCCGGGGTCAGCGGGAGACGGAGAGACCCAGTACTTC.

This clone has only a few counts. This may come from a read error, since a much larger clone is one base off. The rearrangement links TRBV15 to TRBJ2-1; no firm D call. The CDR3 covers 13 residues. The germline gives CDR1 LNHNV, CDR2 YYDKDF (reference sequence). The CDR3 DNA reads TGTGTCACCAGCAGAGATATCCGGGATGAGCAGTTCTTC. Residues: CVTSRDIRDEQFF.

The chain combines TRBV20-1 with TRBJ2-3; D not resolved. The germline V and J ends were trimmed by 4 bases and 0 bases, with 8 bases remaining between them. CDR1 and CDR2 from the germline V gene are DFQATT and SNEGSKA (reference sequence). The CDR3 runs to 13 residues. This chain's CDR3 is CSAKIPSTDTQYF. In DNA, the CDR3 is TGCAGTGCTAAGATCCCTAGCACAGATACGCAGTATTTT.

On this clone itself: The junction differs from germline at one of its ends, possibly a read error. The CDR3 protein is CASSLSISMSETKYF. In nucleotides, the CDR3 is TGTGCTAGCAGCTTATCCATCTCCATGTCCGAGACCAAGTACTTC. The chain joins TRBV7-7 to TRBJ2-5; D is undetermined. There are 15 residues in the CDR3. CDR1 SSHAT and CDR2 FNYEAQ come from the germline V gene (reference sequence).

V usage is TRBV30 and J usage is TRBJ1-2; a weak D match, TRBD1 (5 bases). Trimming left V 2 bases short and J 9 bases short, with 13 bases between. CDR1 is GTSNPN, CDR2 SVGIG, per germline (reference sequence). This CDR3 is built from 12 residues. This CDR3 reads CAWSRSGYCYTF. The CDR3 bases are TGTGCCTGGAGTCGATCAGGGTACTGCTACACCTTC.

This clone showed up just a few times. The rearrangement links TRBV28 to TRBJ1-5; weak D call: TRBD1 (6 bases). Trimming removed 4 bases at V and 9 bases at J, with 10 bases between. Germline assignment: CDR1 MDHEN and CDR2 SYDVKM. The CDR3 covers 12 residues. The chain's CDR3 is CASSSRGRPQHF. The CDR3 bases are TGTGCCAGCAGTTCAAGGGGGAGGCCCCAGCATTTT.

This clone has ten or more counts. This sequence joins TRBV15 and TRBJ2-7; D might be TRBD2 (5 bases). The V and J ends lost 0 bases and 0 bases respectively, with 6 bases between them. CDR1 LNHNV and CDR2 YYDKDF come from the germline V gene (reference sequence). The CDR3 is 14 residues long. CDR3: CATSREGSSYEQYF. The CDR3, as DNA: TGTGCCACCAGCAGAGAGGGGAGCTCCTACGAGCAGTACTTC.

This clone was detected many times. This chain connects TRBV24-1 to TRBJ2-1; no clear D. This CDR3 has 12 residues. The V gene lost 3 bases and the J gene lost 12 bases, with 11 bases spanning the gap. Per the germline V gene, CDR1 is KGHDR and CDR2 is SFDVKD. The CDR3 loop reads CATSDEVGGQFF. The CDR3 coding sequence is TGTGCCACCAGTGATGAAGTAGGTGGGCAGTTCTTC.

This clone appeared many times. This rearrangement joins TRBV4-1 to TRBJ2-1; D unclear. Germline V gene data show CDR1 as MGHRA and CDR2 as YSYEKL. The CDR3 runs to 11 residues. Trimming removed 1 base at V and 9 bases at J, with 4 bases between. The CDR3 nucleotides are TGCGCCAGCAGCCAAGCCATTGAGCAGTTCTTC. Protein product: CASSQAIEQFF.

This clone was seen repeatedly, ten times or more. This chain uses TRBV10-3 with TRBJ2-1, with D possibly matching TRBD2 (5 bases). The germline CDR1 and CDR2 sequences are ENHRY and SYGVKD. The CDR3 has 11 residues. The V end lost 11 bases, the J end lost 8 bases, and 13 bases lay between the germline ends. The CDR3 reads CASGLYDEQFF. The CDR3 nucleotides are TGTGCCTCCGGACTTTACGATGAGCAGTTCTTC.